Following are 24 T cell receptor beta chains from one sample sequenced in a study of blood T cell repertoires in COVID-19. Clones were read by immunoSEQ multiplex PCR, and TCRdb kept only the in-frame ones, dropping some. The sample holds about 240,000 clones, around 88% seen once. Sequencing input: PBMCs or T cells enriched from blood (not recorded which). The receptors here all came from a middle-aged woman with acute COVID-19.

V is TRBV30 and J is TRBJ1-2, with D perhaps TRBD1 (6 bases). V was cut by 0 bases and J by 8 bases, with 16 bases left in between. CDR1 and CDR2 from the germline V gene are GTSNPN and SVGIG (reference sequence). The CDR3 consists of 14 residues. CDR3 coding DNA: TGTGCCTGGAGTGTTTTGCAGGGGCGAGGGGGCTACACCTTC. It yields the protein CAWSVLQGRGGYTF.

J is TRBJ2-7 and V is TRBV13; 9 bases are a match to TRBD2. Germline V gene data show CDR1 as PRHDT and CDR2 as FYEKMQ (reference sequence). J was trimmed by 0 bases and V by 3 bases; bases with no gene match: 6. This CDR3 is 16 amino acids long. Here the CDR3 DNA reads TGTGCCAGCAGCTTCAGGGCGGGAGGGTACTCCTACGAGCAGTACTTC. It yields the protein CASSFRAGGYSYEQYF. The variable domain in full, completed from reference TRBV13 and TRBJ2-7, reads AAGVIQSPRHLIKEKRETATLKCYPIPRHDTVYWYQQGPGQDPQFLISFYEKMQSDKGSIPDRFSAQQFSDYHSELNMSSLELGDSALYFCASSFRAGGYSYEQYFGPGTRLTVT.

This chain uses TRBV6-5 with TRBJ2-5; 12 bases are a match to TRBD2. Losses at the gene ends were 2 bases for V and 5 bases for J; bases not matched to a gene: 6. Germline V gene data show CDR1 as MNHEY and CDR2 as SVGAGI. The CDR3 sequence is 16 residues long. This CDR3 is CASSYRGLAGRETQYF. The CDR3 DNA reads TGTGCCAGCAGTTACCGAGGACTAGCGGGACGGGAGACCCAGTACTTC.

This chain joins TRBV4-1 and TRBJ2-7; 14 bases fit TRBD2. J lost 5 bases, V lost 0 bases, and 6 bases had no gene match. The CDR3 runs 17 residues. Germline-derived CDR1 and CDR2 are MGHRA and YSYEKL. The CDR3 bases are TGCGCCAGCAGCCAAGATCTGGGGACTAGCGGGAGCAACGAGCAGTACTTC. It specifies CASSQDLGTSGSNEQYF.

The chain has TRBV19 and TRBJ2-5, with TRBD2 matching over 7 bases. The CDR3 loop spans 14 amino acids. With V trimmed by 5 bases and J by 5 bases, 8 bases remained unmatched. Per the germline V gene, CDR1 is LNHDA and CDR2 is SQIVND (reference sequence). The CDR3, as DNA: TGTGCCAGTAGTTTGGGCGGGAGTGAGGAGACCCAGTACTTC. Translated: CASSLGGSEETQYF.

The rearrangement uses TRBV19 and TRBJ2-7, with TRBD2 identical over 11 bases. Germline V lookup: CDR1 LNHDA, CDR2 SQIVND (reference sequence). V was clipped by 4 bases and J by 2 bases; unmatched bases: 1. This CDR3 contains 14 residues. The CDR3 loop reads CASSRGLAAYEQYF. CDR3 in DNA: TGTGCCAGTAGTAGGGGACTAGCGGCCTACGAGCAGTACTTC.

The chain combines TRBV5-1 with TRBJ2-7; TRBD1 agrees at 8 bases. Looked up from germline, CDR1 is SGHRS and CDR2 is YFSETQ. This CDR3 has 14 amino acids. With V trimmed by 0 bases and J by 3 bases, 2 bases remained unmatched. The CDR3 DNA sequence: TGCGCCAGCAGCTTGGACGGACAGGGCTACGAGCAGTACTTC. It translates to CASSLDGQGYEQYF.

The J gene is TRBJ1-2, the V gene TRBV2, with 11 bases aligning to TRBD1. In germline, CDR1 is SNHLY, CDR2 FYNNEI. The V and J ends lost 7 bases and 8 bases, in that order; junction bases with no gene match: 15. There are 16 residues in the CDR3. This CDR3 is CASNSFVGTGGDGYTF. The CDR3 DNA is TGTGCCAGCAATTCATTCGTCGGGACAGGGGGAGACGGCTACACCTTC.

The chain has TRBV5-1 and TRBJ2-2, with TRBD2 matching over 13 bases. J gave up 0 bases and V 4 bases, and 6 bases lay outside the gene matches. The CDR3 loop spans 18 amino acids. The germline V gene encodes CDR1 SGHRS and CDR2 YFSETQ. CDR3 loop: CASSTGLAGAPNTGELFF. Here the CDR3 DNA reads TGCGCCAGCAGCACTGGACTAGCGGGAGCTCCGAACACCGGGGAGCTGTTTTTT.

The chain uses TRBV19 and TRBJ2-1; TRBD2 aligns across 8 bases. Germline V lookup: CDR1 LNHDA, CDR2 SQIVND (reference sequence). The V gene end was trimmed by 3 bases and the J gene end by 6 bases; junction bases not matched to a gene: 1. The CDR3 is 13 amino acids. This CDR3 reads CASSIGTSNEQFF. The CDR3 DNA is TGTGCCAGTAGTATCGGGACTAGCAATGAGCAGTTCTTC.

This sequence joins TRBV18 and TRBJ2-2; possible D gene TRBD1, 6 bases. Germline V gene data show CDR1 as KGHSH and CDR2 as LQKENI. V dropped 8 bases and J dropped 1 base, with 14 bases sitting between them. The CDR3 spans 15 residues. CDR3 nucleotide sequence: TGTGCCAGCGAGGACGGGACAAGGAACACCGGGGAGCTGTTTTTT. This codes for CASEDGTRNTGELFF.

This clone was found once. The chain uses TRBV4-1 and TRBJ2-7; TRBD2 matches 7 bases. Trimming removed 0 bases from V and 3 bases from J; junction bases left unmatched: 5. The V gene's germline CDR1 is MGHRA and CDR2 YSYEKL. CDR3 length: 15 amino acids. CDR3 residues: CASSQDSSGLYEQYF. The CDR3 DNA is TGCGCCAGCAGCCAAGACTCTAGCGGCCTCTACGAGCAGTACTTC.

The chain combines TRBV27 with TRBJ1-2; 9 bases map to TRBD1. From germline, CDR1 is MNHEY and CDR2 SMNVEV (reference sequence). J gave up 8 bases and V 7 bases, and 17 bases lay outside the gene matches. The length of the CDR3 is 16 residues. Here the CDR3 reads CASTLNPRDRVYGYTF. In nucleotides, the CDR3 is TGTGCCAGCACCCTCAACCCCCGGGACAGGGTATACGGCTACACCTTC.

The chain has TRBV2 and TRBJ2-1, with 7 bases fitting TRBD2. The CDR3 runs 15 residues. Unmatched junction bases numbered 11, after V lost 3 bases and J lost 9 bases. Per germline, CDR1 SNHLY and CDR2 FYNNEI. In DNA, the CDR3 is TGTGCCAGCAGTGATTGGGGGAGGGAAAAAAGTGAGCAGTTCTTC. Its protein is CASSDWGREKSEQFF.

The chain joins TRBV2 to TRBJ2-6; D is ambiguous. Germline V gene data show CDR1 as SNHLY and CDR2 as FYNNEI. Trimming pared 10 bases from V and 1 base from J, leaving 5 bases between. This CDR3 spans 12 amino acids. CDR3 DNA sequence: TGTGCCACCAAATCTGGGGCCAACGTCCTGACTTTC. As protein: CATKSGANVLTF.

This clone was found once. This chain links TRBV9 with TRBJ1-1, with D perhaps matching TRBD1 (6 bases). CDR3 length: 13 residues. The V gene lost 3 bases and the J gene lost 6 bases, with 12 bases spanning the gap. Germline V gene sequence: CDR1 SGDLS, CDR2 YYNGEE. CDR3 residues: CASSATGVSEAFF. The CDR3 DNA is TGTGCCAGCAGCGCGACAGGTGTCTCTGAAGCTTTCTTT.

The chain uses TRBV5-6 and TRBJ2-1; no definite D call. Trimming took off 2 bases at V and 1 base at J, with 13 bases between the two ends. The germline V gene encodes CDR1 SGHDT and CDR2 YYEEEE. The length of the CDR3 is 16 residues. The CDR3 loop reads CASSFSGSGSYNEQFF. The CDR3 DNA follows: TGTGCCAGCAGCTTCTCCGGCTCCGGGTCCTACAATGAGCAGTTCTTC. The variable domain in full, with the rest retrieved from reference TRBV5-6 and TRBJ2-1, is DAGVTQSPTHLIKTRGQQVTLRCSPKSGHDTVSWYQQALGQGPQFIFQYYEEEERQRGNFPDRFSGHQFPNYSSELNVNALLLGDSALYLCASSFSGSGSYNEQFFGPGTRLTVL.

This chain uses TRBV21-1 with TRBJ2-2; whether TRBD1, the table's D call, matches the DNA was not checked. TRBV21-1 is a listed pseudogene. The CDR3 totals 15 residues. CDR3 coding DNA: TGTGCCAGCACCACCGGGACAGGAAACACCGGGGAGCTGTTTTTT. Its translation is CASTTGTGNTGELFF.

V gene TRBV29-1 combines with J gene TRBJ2-3; 15 bases are shared with TRBD2. The CDR3 is made up of 15 amino acids. From germline, CDR1 is SQVTM and CDR2 ANQGSEA. The V gene end was trimmed by 6 bases and the J gene end by 2 bases; junction bases not matched to a gene: 3. The CDR3 region has the DNA TGCAGCGTCGGGACTAGCGGGGGGACCACAGATACGCAGTATTTT. Translation: CSVGTSGGTTDTQYF.

The rearrangement joins TRBV14 to TRBJ2-7, with 8 bases that match TRBD2. Germline CDR1 SGHDN, CDR2 FVKESK. The CDR3 has 15 amino acids. The V segment lost 2 bases and the J segment 2 bases; nucleotides outside the gene matches: 5. CDR3 amino acids: CASSQLAGRAYEQYF. Written as DNA, the CDR3 is TGTGCCAGCAGCCAATTAGCCGGGAGGGCCTACGAGCAGTACTTC. The full variable domain, completed using reference TRBV14 and TRBJ2-7, is EAGVTQFPSHSVIEKGQTVTLRCDPISGHDNLYWYRRVMGKEIKFLLHFVKESKQDESGMPNNRFLAERTGGTYSTLKVQPAELEDSGVYFCASSQLAGRAYEQYFGPGTRLTVT.

This clone appeared a few times. The chain uses TRBV2 and TRBJ2-5; 8 bases are shared with TRBD1. The CDR3 runs to 17 residues. CDR1 is SNHLY, CDR2 FYNNEI, per germline. After removal of 6 bases from V and 1 base from J, the junction contained 13 bases not matched to a gene. CDR3 DNA: TGTGCCAGCAGCTCACCCCCCGGACAGGGCCTCCAAGAGACCCAGTACTTC. Its protein is CASSSPPGQGLQETQYF.

A remark on this clone: The sample carries other DNA sequences with the same CDR3. The rearrangement links TRBV4-1 to TRBJ1-1; D not certain. V was clipped by 0 bases and J by 0 bases, with 11 bases between them. Germline V gives CDR1 MGHRA, CDR2 YSYEKL. CDR3 size: 16 residues. The CDR3 region is CASSQDPTGVNTEAFF. In DNA, the CDR3 is TGCGCCAGCAGCCAAGATCCCACGGGAGTGAACACTGAAGCTTTCTTT.

This clone was seen only a few times. This chain links TRBV24-1 with TRBJ2-1, with 11 bases lining up with TRBD2. Germline V lookup: CDR1 KGHDR, CDR2 SFDVKD. V trimming: 4 bases; J trimming: 8 bases; junction bases outside the gene matches: 6. The CDR3 extends over 15 amino acids. The CDR3 nucleotides read TGTGCCACCAGTGAGGTAGCGGGAGGGCCCGATGAGCAGTTCTTC. It yields the protein CATSEVAGGPDEQFF.

The table lists this clone with a few counts. This chain uses TRBV2 with TRBJ2-6; no definite D call. V was pared by 8 bases and J by 0 bases, with 5 bases between. This CDR3 has 13 residues. Per the germline V gene, CDR1 is SNHLY and CDR2 is FYNNEI. In DNA, the CDR3 is TGTGCCAGCCTTAGCTCTGGGGCCAACGTCCTGACTTTC. Translating gives CASLSSGANVLTF. The whole variable domain, remainder taken from reference TRBV2 and TRBJ2-6, is EPEVTQTPSHQVTQMGQEVILRCVPISNHLYFYWYRQILGQKVEFLVSFYNNEISEKSEIFDDQFSVERPDGSNFTLKIRSTKLEDSAMYFCASLSSGANVLTFGAGSRLTVL.